The source of this TCR beta chain is a study of blood T cell repertoires in COVID-19. On the study more broadly: Samples came from the United States, Italy and Spain, spanning acute and convalescent COVID-19. PBMCs, B-cell-depleted T cells, or T cells provided the cDNA or gDNA that made up the material.

This clone came up once. V dropped 1 base and J dropped 8 bases, with 10 bases sitting between them. The CDR3 has 14 amino acids. Germline CDR1 SGHRS, CDR2 YFSETQ. As originally analysed: Scientists estimated how many nucleated cells there were by amplifying reference gene primers. Profiled with immunoSEQ multiplex PCR; TCRdb holds only in-frame clones, not every one. That table gives V, J and clone size, and the DNA gave D and trimming. In the table there are approximately 400,000 clones, roughly 90% of which are singletons. Source material: peripheral blood. This clonotype was obtained from a man aged 35 to 55 with acute or convalescent COVID-19. The rearrangement joins TRBV5-1 to TRBJ1-6; the D is unclear. CDR3 bases: TGCGCCAGCAGCTTGTCGGGATCGGATTCACCCCTCCACTTT. Protein product: CASSLSGSDSPLHF.